The 20 T cell receptor beta chains given below trace back to one sample, sequenced in a study of blood T cells in healthy people across ages. A second PCR, run for roughly 7 to 11 cycles, used a sample-barcoded 5' primer plus a J-beta primer mix. Each CDR3 protein is one row after TCRdb ran MiXCR on the 5' RACE reads. This sample has about 680,000 distinct CDR3 sequences, with approximately 49% found just once. The sample was blood. The receptors were gathered from a woman aged 55-70 years in good health.

This chain uses TRBV7-3 with TRBJ1-2; D not certain. V lost 3 bases and J 8 bases, leaving 13 bases between the germline ends. CDR1 is SGHTA and CDR2 is FQGTGA in the germline V gene. CDR3 length: 13 residues. CDR3 sequence (DNA): TGTGCCAGCAGCTTCCAGGACCTGGAGGGCTACACCTTC. Its protein is CASSFQDLEGYTF.

This clonotype was picked up a small number of times. The chain uses TRBV7-2 and TRBJ2-2, with TRBD2 identical over 12 bases. Germline V CDR1 and CDR2: SGHTA, FQGNSA. V gave up 5 bases and J gave up 0 bases; unmatched junction bases: 4. The CDR3 extends over 17 amino acids. CDR3 residues: CASSASGRAANTGELFF. The CDR3 DNA reads as TGTGCCAGCAGCGCTAGCGGGAGGGCCGCGAACACCGGGGAGCTGTTTTTT.

This clonotype was observed a handful of times. This chain uses TRBV7-2 with TRBJ2-7; the D is unclear. V was shortened by 5 bases and J by 6 bases, with 14 bases between the two germline ends. There are 13 residues in the CDR3. Per germline, CDR1 SGHTA and CDR2 FQGNSA. The CDR3 here is CASSRSLASEQYF. In DNA, the CDR3 is TGTGCCAGCAGCCGAAGTCTGGCGAGCGAGCAGTACTTC.

This chain links TRBV7-8 with TRBJ2-4; tentative D call: TRBD2 (6 bases). Trimming took 5 bases from V and 13 from J, leaving 21 bases between them. The germline CDR1 and CDR2 sequences are SGHVS and FQNEAQ. The CDR3 has 14 amino acids. The CDR3 coding sequence is TGTGCCAGCAGCCCCGAAACGGGGGTGGGGCGGCAGTACTTC. Residues: CASSPETGVGRQYF.

This clonotype was picked up a small number of times. The V call is TRBV5-5, the J call TRBJ2-7, with D possibly being TRBD1 (5 bases). Germline V lookup: CDR1 SGHKS, CDR2 YYEKEE (reference sequence). V was cut by 2 bases and J by 6 bases, with 15 bases left in between. The CDR3 length is 14 residues. The CDR3 spells CASSFAVGQGEQYF. CDR3 bases: TGTGCCAGCAGCTTTGCAGTAGGGCAGGGCGAGCAGTACTTC. Supplemented by reference TRBV5-5 and TRBJ2-7, the full variable domain reads DAGVTQSPTHLIKTRGQQVTLRCSPISGHKSVSWYQQVLGQGPQFIFQYYEKEERGRGNFPDRFSARQFPNYSSELNVNALLLGDSALYLCASSFAVGQGEQYFGPGTRLTVT.

A few counts support this clonotype. The V and J genes are TRBV7-2 and TRBJ2-7, with D possibly matching TRBD2 (5 bases). Trimming stripped 1 base from V and 2 bases from J, with 9 bases between. CDR1 SGHTA and CDR2 FQGNSA come from the germline V gene. The CDR3 runs 14 residues. CDR3 loop: CASSLGASTYEQYF. The CDR3 DNA follows: TGTGCCAGCAGCTTAGGGGCTAGCACCTACGAGCAGTACTTC.

This clonotype showed up just a few times. The genes are TRBV7-2 and TRBJ1-6, with 7 bases aligning to TRBD1. Germline V lookup: CDR1 SGHTA, CDR2 FQGNSA. The ends lost 5 bases at V and 7 bases at J; junction bases unmatched: 5. The CDR3 contains 14 residues. The CDR3 sequence is CASSLRGQNSPLHF. CDR3 DNA: TGTGCCAGCAGCCTCAGGGGACAGAATTCACCCCTCCACTTT.

This chain uses TRBV7-6 with TRBJ2-3; 8 positions match TRBD1. The V gene end was trimmed by 8 bases and the J gene end by 4 bases; junction bases not matched to a gene: 11. This CDR3 has 15 amino acids. Germline V CDR1 and CDR2: SGHVS, FNYEAQ. The CDR3: CASSTGGGKADTQYF. CDR3 sequence (DNA): TGTGCCAGCTCCACAGGGGGAGGAAAGGCAGATACGCAGTATTTT. Supplemented by reference TRBV7-6 and TRBJ2-3, the full variable domain reads GAGVSQSPRYKVTKRGQDVALRCDPISGHVSLYWYRQALGQGPEFLTYFNYEAQQDKSGLPNDRFSAERPEGSISTLTIQRTEQRDSAMYRCASSTGGGKADTQYFGPGTRLTVL.

This chain joins TRBV7-2 and TRBJ2-3, with D unclear. V gave up 3 bases and J gave up 3 bases, with 10 bases separating them. The CDR3 spans 14 residues. Germline values: CDR1 SGHTA, CDR2 FQGNSA. CDR3 protein: CASSFFSPTDTQYF. For the CDR3, the DNA is TGTGCCAGCAGCTTTTTCTCCCCGACAGATACGCAGTATTTT. The variable domain in full, with the rest retrieved from reference TRBV7-2 and TRBJ2-3, is GAGVSQSPSNKVTEKGKDVELRCDPISGHTALYWYRQSLGQGLEFLIYFQGNSAPDKSGLPSDRFSAERTGGSVSTLTIQRTQQEDSAVYLCASSFFSPTDTQYFGPGTRLTVL.

This clonotype has just one count. The chain joins TRBV6-6 to TRBJ1-2; TRBD1 matches 11 bases. Trimming at V came to 4 bases and at J to 8 bases, leaving 9 bases not matched to a gene. The CDR3 has 15 residues. The germline V gene has CDR1 MNHNY and CDR2 SVGAGI (reference sequence). The CDR3 region is CASSSPDRGLGGYTF. Here the CDR3 DNA reads TGTGCCAGCAGTTCCCCGGACAGGGGGCTCGGGGGCTACACCTTC.

The chain has TRBV30 and TRBJ2-1; D is unclear. Between the trimmed V and J ends, which lost 1 base and 4 bases, there was a span of 14 bases. The CDR3 extends over 15 amino acids. Germline lookup yields CDR1 GTSNPN and CDR2 SVGIG (reference sequence). CDR3 sequence: CAWSGVSNLYNEQFF. CDR3 DNA sequence: TGTGCCTGGAGTGGGGTTAGCAACCTTTACAATGAGCAGTTCTTC.

The chain couples TRBV7-2 to TRBJ2-1; D is unclear. Germline CDR1 is SGHTA and CDR2 is FQGNSA. The CDR3 runs to 14 residues. Trimming stripped 2 bases from V and 13 bases from J, with 18 bases between. DNA of the CDR3: TGTGCCAGCAGCTTATACGGAACAAGACCCAGACAGTTCTTC. Translating it yields CASSLYGTRPRQFF.

This clonotype was detected only once. V and J are TRBV4-3 and TRBJ2-6, with D possibly called TRBD1 or TRBD2 (6 bases each). CDR1 is LGHNA and CDR2 is YSLEER in the germline V gene. V lost 4 bases to trimming and J lost 4 bases, with 20 bases between them. The CDR3 has 18 residues. DNA of the CDR3: TGCGCCAGCAGCCCCGGGGGTTGGGGGGCGTCCGGGGCCAACGTCCTGACTTTC. Its translation: CASSPGGWGASGANVLTF.

This chain links TRBV6-4 with TRBJ1-1; D remains ambiguous. The germline V gene encodes CDR1 MRHNA and CDR2 SNTAGT. V lost 4 bases to trimming and J lost 8 bases, with 14 bases between them. This CDR3 contains 13 residues. The CDR3 sequence is CASSGGPPQEAFF. CDR3 sequence (DNA): TGTGCCAGCAGTGGAGGTCCTCCGCAAGAAGCTTTCTTT.

The chain is built from TRBV9 and TRBJ2-4; D gene unclear. The J call may be mistaken, given a closer DNA end match to TRBJ2-7. The CDR3 has 13 amino acids. The germline V gene encodes CDR1 SGDLS and CDR2 YYNGEE. The CDR3: CASSGGVVGEQYF. DNA for the CDR3: TGTGCCAGCAGCGGCGGAGTAGTCGGCGAGCAGTACTTC.

CDR3 sequence: CASSPLDRFYEQYF. The CDR3, as DNA: TGTGCCAGCAGTCCCCTGGACAGATTTTACGAGCAGTACTTC. The chain joins TRBV6-5 to TRBJ2-7; maybe TRBD1 (6 bases). The CDR3 contains 14 residues. CDR1 and CDR2 from the germline V gene are MNHEY and SVGAGI. Trimming removed 5 bases at V and 4 bases at J, with 15 bases between.

The chain recombines TRBV12-3 or TRBV12-4 with TRBJ2-2; no clear D. The CDR3 length is 12 residues. V was trimmed by 6 bases and J by 10 bases, leaving 12 bases between them. The CDR3 reads CASRLDLSELFF. CDR3 bases: TGTGCCAGCAGATTGGACCTCTCGGAGCTGTTTTTT.

The rearrangement joins TRBV20-1 to TRBJ2-3, with D unclear. Trimming pared 4 bases from V and 0 bases from J, leaving 20 bases between. Germline assignment: CDR1 DFQATT and CDR2 SNEGSKA (reference sequence). The CDR3 length is 17 residues. CDR3 region: CSAIEPTLTSSTDTQYF. The CDR3 coding sequence is TGCAGTGCTATCGAACCCACTCTTACATCAAGCACAGATACGCAGTATTTT.

There are a few counts of this clonotype. The chain combines TRBV9 with TRBJ1-5; perhaps TRBD1 as D (6 bases). Trimming pared 2 bases from V and 5 bases from J, leaving 14 bases between. The CDR3 length is 15 residues. Germline V gene sequence: CDR1 SGDLS, CDR2 YYNGEE. CDR3 amino acids: CASSVGQNLHQPQHF. The DNA of the CDR3 is TGTGCCAGCAGCGTTGGACAGAACCTCCATCAGCCCCAGCATTTT.

The V call is TRBV20-1, the J call TRBJ1-5; D remains ambiguous. Germline V lookup: CDR1 DFQATT, CDR2 SNEGSKA (reference sequence). V was trimmed by 0 bases and J by 4 bases, leaving 7 bases between them. The CDR3 length is 13 residues. The CDR3 nucleotides read TGCAGTGCTAGAGAAAGCGCTAATCAGCCCCAGCATTTT. It is translated as CSARESANQPQHF.